The 16 T cell receptor beta chains presented below share a single source sample, sequenced in a study of graft-versus-host responses after intestinal transplantation. Method: immunoSEQ multiplex PCR; TCRdb's copy keeps in-frame clones and lacks some. The sample records about 25,000 clones, roughly 95% being singletons. Sequenced material: PBMCs, taken 156 days after intestinal transplant. The receptors here all came from a human patient who received an intestinal transplant, so some T cells may come from the graft donor.

This clone was recorded only once. This chain connects TRBV7-2 to TRBJ1-5; D is perhaps TRBD1 (6 bases). The ends were cut back, 3 bases at V and 7 bases at J, with 13 bases in the middle. Germline assignment: CDR1 SGHTA and CDR2 FQGNSA. The CDR3 totals 14 residues. The CDR3 protein is CASSFTGMGQPQHF. The DNA for the CDR3 is TGTGCCAGCAGCTTTACAGGGATGGGACAGCCCCAGCATTTT.

V and J are TRBV28 and TRBJ2-7, with TRBD2 matching over 7 bases. V shed 7 bases and J 0 bases; nucleotides not matched to a gene: 9. This CDR3 is built from 15 residues. Germline V gives CDR1 MDHEN, CDR2 SYDVKM. For the CDR3, the DNA is TGTGCCAGCACCGAAAGGGACTATCACTCCTACGAGCAGTACTTC. Translating it yields CASTERDYHSYEQYF.

The chain links TRBV11-3 to TRBJ1-1; weak D call: TRBD1 (5 bases). The length of the CDR3 is 14 residues. V lost 1 base and J 4 bases, leaving 10 bases between the germline ends. Germline values: CDR1 SGHNT, CDR2 YENEEA. The CDR3 protein is CASSLGGVFTEAFF. Here the CDR3 DNA reads TGTGCCAGCAGCTTAGGGGGGGTCTTCACTGAAGCTTTCTTT.

A remark on this clone: Other DNA sequences in this sample translate to the same CDR3. The chain joins TRBV30 to TRBJ2-1; 13 nucleotides agree with TRBD2. V was clipped by 5 bases and J by 10 bases; unmatched bases: 8. This CDR3 region has 14 residues. Germline loops: CDR1 GTSNPN, CDR2 SVGIG (reference sequence). The DNA for the CDR3 is TGTGCCTGGGGAGGACTAGCGGGGGCGGGGGAGCAGTTCTTC. Encoded protein: CAWGGLAGAGEQFF.

The rearrangement links TRBV20-1 to TRBJ2-5; D ambiguous. The germline CDR1 and CDR2 sequences are DFQATT and SNEGSKA (reference sequence). This CDR3 has 10 amino acids. The ends were cut back, 6 bases at V and 2 bases at J, with 4 bases in the middle. The CDR3 DNA reads TGCAGTGCGGGTCAAGAGACCCAGTACTTC. This translates into CSAGQETQYF.

The chain links TRBV6-5 to TRBJ1-5, with unresolved D. Germline V gives CDR1 MNHEY, CDR2 SVGAGI. There are 13 residues in the CDR3. V dropped 4 bases and J dropped 7 bases, with 11 bases sitting between them. CDR3 DNA: TGTGCCAGCAGTTTGGTAGTAAAACAGCCCCAGCATTTT. It specifies CASSLVVKQPQHF.

This clone was seen a few times. The V and J genes are TRBV12-5 and TRBJ2-1; 8 positions match TRBD2. The CDR3 spans 15 residues. Germline V gene sequence: CDR1 LGHNT, CDR2 FRNRAP. With 7 bases clipped from V and 2 bases from J, the junction kept 7 bases outside the gene matches. Written as DNA, the CDR3 is TGTGCTAGTGACTCCGGACTAGCAACCTACAATGAGCAGTTCTTC. Translating gives CASDSGLATYNEQFF. Full variable domain (missing parts from reference TRBV12-5 and TRBJ2-1): DARVTQTPRHKVTEMGQEVTMRCQPILGHNTVFWYRQTMMQGLELLAYFRNRAPLDDSGMPKDRFSAEMPDATLATLKIQPSEPRDSAVYFCASDSGLATYNEQFFGPGTRLTVL.

The chain links TRBV5-1 to TRBJ2-7; D is perhaps TRBD2 (6 bases). Germline CDR1 is SGHRS and CDR2 is YFSETQ. There are 15 residues in the CDR3. V dropped 7 bases and J dropped 7 bases, with 24 bases sitting between them. In nucleotides, the CDR3 is TGCGCCAGCCGCCCGGAGAGGACTACCCTCGGTGAGCAGTACTTC. It is translated as CASRPERTTLGEQYF.

The rearrangement links TRBV19 to TRBJ2-5; the D gene could be TRBD1 or TRBD2 (6 bases each). Germline values: CDR1 LNHDA, CDR2 SQIVND (reference sequence). This CDR3 is 15 amino acids long. The V end lost 3 bases, the J end lost 4 bases, and 15 bases lay between the germline ends. The DNA of the CDR3 is TGTGCCAGTAGTATGGGGGCCTACGGGGGAGAGACCCAGTACTTC. Protein product: CASSMGAYGGETQYF.

The chain uses TRBV5-4 and TRBJ2-7; 8 bases align to TRBD2. The trim removed 3 bases at V and 0 bases at J, leaving 5 bases unmatched. The CDR3 contains 15 residues. Germline loops: CDR1 SGHNT, CDR2 YYREEE (reference sequence). The CDR3 DNA is TGTGCCAGCAGCTGGGCGGGGGGACTCTCCTACGAGCAGTACTTC. It is translated as CASSWAGGLSYEQYF.

V and J are TRBV11-3 and TRBJ2-3; 9 bases match TRBD2. CDR1 and CDR2 (germline): SGHNT, YENEEA. The CDR3 totals 13 residues. The CDR3 loop is CASGGTSTDTQYF. For the CDR3, the DNA is TGTGCTAGCGGGGGCACTTCCACAGATACGCAGTATTTT.

The chain carries TRBV5-5 and TRBJ2-7; 8 positions match TRBD2. The CDR3 has 15 amino acids. The germline CDR1 and CDR2 sequences are SGHKS and YYEKEE (reference sequence). V was pared by 4 bases and J by 4 bases, with 10 bases of the junction left unmatched. CDR3 region: CASSIGTSGEYEQYF. For the CDR3, the DNA is TGTGCCAGCAGCATTGGTACTAGCGGAGAGTACGAGCAGTACTTC.

This sequence joins TRBV27 and TRBJ1-6; D uncertain. Trimming removed 6 bases at V and 7 bases at J, with 7 bases between. The CDR3 extends over 12 amino acids. In germline, CDR1 is MNHEY, CDR2 SMNVEV (reference sequence). CDR3 sequence: CASSLLNSPLHF. The CDR3 region has the DNA TGTGCCAGCAGCCTTTTAAATTCACCCCTCCACTTT.

The rearrangement uses TRBV6-5 and TRBJ2-2; D is unclear. CDR3 length: 14 residues. V lost 6 bases to trimming and J lost 3 bases, with 11 bases between them. Germline V gives CDR1 MNHEY, CDR2 SVGAGI. This CDR3 reads CASRNGRYTGELFF. The DNA of the CDR3 is TGTGCCAGCAGAAATGGGCGGTACACCGGGGAGCTGTTTTTT.

The CDR3 spells CASSSSPRETYNSPLHF. As DNA, the CDR3 is TGTGCCAGCAGTTCATCCCCCCGGGAGACCTATAATTCACCCCTCCACTTT. V usage is TRBV27 and J usage is TRBJ1-6, with D unresolved. Between the trimmed V and J ends, which lost 4 bases and 2 bases, there was a span of 15 bases. CDR1 MNHEY and CDR2 SMNVEV come from the germline V gene (reference sequence). The CDR3 covers 17 residues.

The chain recombines TRBV28 with TRBJ2-3; 10 bases are a match to TRBD2. The germline V gene has CDR1 MDHEN and CDR2 SYDVKM. The CDR3 sequence is 15 residues long. The V and J ends lost 4 bases and 4 bases, in that order; junction bases with no gene match: 5. CDR3 residues: CASSWLAGVSDTQYF. DNA for the CDR3: TGTGCCAGCAGTTGGCTAGCGGGAGTGTCAGATACGCAGTATTTT.